This T cell receptor (beta chain) was profiled in a study of T cells in Graves' hyperthyroidism and ophthalmopathy. Study summary: Prior to any treatment, at the point of initial diagnosis, peripheral blood was collected.

A note on this clonotype: The antigen remains undetermined.

It was RNA transcripts that yielded the amplified TCR beta CDR3 regions. The TCR CDR3 first-round RT-PCR relied on the HTBI primer set. From the multiplex PCR reads, TCRdb called clonotypes with MiXCR, one entry per CDR3 protein. The sample has approximately 250,000 distinct CDR3 sequences, almost 25% seen once. Notes on the study in general: Before onset, by a median of around 6.1 months, the model predicted ophthalmopathy.

Ophthalmopathy patients showed a Clinical Activity Score of at least 3, NOSPECS grade of at least 4 and duration under 3 months. V was shortened by 3 bases and J by 5 bases, with 14 bases between the two germline ends. CDR1 is MNHNS, CDR2 SASEGT, per germline. The length of the CDR3 is 14 residues. Source material: blood. The TCR was taken from a woman aged 40 to 50 with Graves' ophthalmopathy. This chain joins TRBV6-1 and TRBJ2-7; perhaps TRBD2 as D (6 bases). CDR3: CASSDFGTLDEQYF. CDR3 nucleotides: TGTGCCAGCAGTGATTTCGGGACTCTCGACGAGCAGTACTTC.